These 31 T cell receptor beta chains came from one sample sequenced in a study of T cells in Graves' hyperthyroidism and ophthalmopathy. TCR beta CDR3 regions were amplified from RNA transcripts. HTBI primers were the set used in a first-round RT-PCR of the TCR CDR3. TCRdb recomputed calls from the multiplex PCR reads with MiXCR, one row per CDR3 protein. Of some 300,000 distinct CDR3 sequences in the sample, roughly 15% are singletons; the top ten hold 7.8%. Sequenced sample: blood. The source of these receptors is a woman aged 30 to 39 with Graves' hyperthyroidism that later progressed to Graves' ophthalmopathy.

The DNA for the CDR3 is TGCGCCAGCAGCTGGGCGGGGGCAGATGGAAACACCATATATTTT. Amino acid sequence: CASSWAGADGNTIYF. The chain recombines TRBV5-1 with TRBJ1-3; TRBD1 might be the D (6 bases). Germline loops: CDR1 SGHRS, CDR2 YFSETQ. CDR3 length: 15 amino acids. The V end lost 3 bases, the J end lost 3 bases, and 13 bases lay between the germline ends.

The chain combines TRBV2 with TRBJ2-7; 9 bases match TRBD2. Per the germline V gene, CDR1 is SNHLY and CDR2 is FYNNEI. The CDR3 runs to 15 residues. The V segment lost 3 bases and the J segment 6 bases; nucleotides outside the gene matches: 9. The CDR3 DNA sequence: TGTGCCAGCAGTGACGTTGGCGGGAGGGCGGCCGAGCAGTACTTC. Its translation is CASSDVGGRAAEQYF.

The chain uses TRBV24-1 and TRBJ2-2; 10 nucleotides line up with TRBD1. This CDR3 comprises 15 residues. J was trimmed by 6 bases and V by 6 bases; bases with no gene match: 6. Germline V CDR1 and CDR2: KGHDR, SFDVKD. The CDR3 DNA follows: TGTGCCACCAGTCTTGGGACAGGGGCCTCCGGGGAGCTGTTTTTT. Protein product: CATSLGTGASGELFF.

There are many counts of this clonotype. The chain links TRBV7-2 to TRBJ2-5; D remains unclear. The germline V gene has CDR1 SGHTA and CDR2 FQGNSA. The CDR3 runs 11 residues. V shed 4 bases and J shed 1 base, with 1 base lying between them. The CDR3 is CASSSQETQYF. The CDR3, as DNA: TGTGCCAGCAGCTCCCAAGAGACCCAGTACTTC.

This clonotype has ten or more counts. For the CDR3, the DNA is TGTGCCAGCTCACCGGACAGGACAGATCTTGGCTACACCTTC. It translates to CASSPDRTDLGYTF. The rearrangement joins TRBV18 to TRBJ1-2; 7 positions agree with TRBD1. The V and J ends lost 3 bases and 7 bases, in that order; junction bases with no gene match: 8. The CDR3 covers 14 residues. Germline assignment: CDR1 KGHSH and CDR2 LQKENI.

This clonotype was recorded at least ten times. V gene TRBV7-2 combines with J gene TRBJ2-5, with 7 nucleotides matching TRBD1. V gave up 5 bases and J gave up 3 bases; unmatched junction bases: 6. This CDR3 contains 14 residues. Germline V gives CDR1 SGHTA, CDR2 FQGNSA. CDR3 protein: CASSTDRDEETQYF. Here the CDR3 DNA reads TGTGCCAGCAGCACCGACAGGGATGAAGAGACCCAGTACTTC.

V is TRBV5-1 and J is TRBJ2-5; D might be TRBD2 (5 bases). This CDR3 region has 14 residues. Between the trimmed V and J ends, which lost 0 bases and 5 bases, there was a span of 11 bases. Germline CDR1 SGHRS, CDR2 YFSETQ. CDR3 in amino acids: CASSLALGGETQYF. As DNA, the CDR3 is TGCGCCAGCAGCTTGGCCTTAGGCGGGGAGACCCAGTACTTC.

This clonotype has at least ten counts. V is TRBV30 and J is TRBJ1-2; 7 bases are shared with TRBD1. This CDR3 spans 9 amino acids. Unmatched junction bases numbered 8, after V lost 8 bases and J lost 14 bases. CDR1 is GTSNPN, CDR2 SVGIG, per germline (reference sequence). The CDR3 loop reads CAILQDRTF. In DNA form, the CDR3 reads TGTGCCATACTACAGGACAGGACCTTC.

The chain joins TRBV7-9 to TRBJ2-2, with TRBD1 matching over 11 bases. Unmatched junction bases numbered 9, after V lost 5 bases and J lost 7 bases. Germline V gives CDR1 SEHNR, CDR2 FQNEAQ (reference sequence). The CDR3 covers 16 residues. The CDR3 region is CASSPTGQGAVGELFF. The CDR3 nucleotides read TGTGCCAGCAGCCCTACCGGACAGGGGGCAGTCGGGGAGCTGTTTTTT.

This clonotype was seen repeatedly, ten times or more. This chain links TRBV20-1 with TRBJ2-5; D perhaps matches TRBD2 (5 bases). The CDR3 is made up of 15 amino acids. V lost 3 bases to trimming and J lost 1 base, with 15 bases between them. Germline CDR1 and CDR2: DFQATT and SNEGSKA (reference sequence). The CDR3 loop reads CSASRPGDIQETQYF. The CDR3 region has the DNA TGCAGTGCTAGTAGGCCCGGGGATATCCAAGAGACCCAGTACTTC.

This clonotype was counted at least ten times. J is TRBJ1-3 and V is TRBV6-5; 7 nucleotides align to TRBD1. The CDR3 has 16 amino acids. With V trimmed by 2 bases and J by 2 bases, 6 bases remained unmatched. The germline CDR1 and CDR2 sequences are MNHEY and SVGAGI. The CDR3 spells CASSYGQGVPGNTIYF. For the CDR3, the DNA is TGTGCCAGCAGTTACGGCCAGGGGGTACCTGGAAACACCATATATTTT.

This clonotype showed up many times. V gene TRBV3-1 combines with J gene TRBJ2-1; 16 nucleotides agree with TRBD2. After removal of 4 bases from V and 9 bases from J, the junction contained 9 bases not matched to a gene. Germline CDR1 and CDR2: LGHDT and YNNKEL (reference sequence). CDR3 size: 17 residues. The CDR3 reads CASSLRGLAGGKGEQFF. For the CDR3, the DNA is TGTGCCAGCAGCCTCCGGGGACTAGCGGGAGGGAAGGGTGAGCAGTTCTTC.

This clonotype was seen at least ten times. The V and J genes are TRBV7-2 and TRBJ2-7, with D maybe TRBD1 (5 bases). The germline V gene encodes CDR1 SGHTA and CDR2 FQGNSA. The V and J ends lost 3 bases and 8 bases respectively, with 14 bases between them. The CDR3 spans 13 residues. The CDR3 DNA is TGTGCCAGCAGCTTCCCAGACAGTACGAAGCAGTACTTC. Its translation is CASSFPDSTKQYF.

V is TRBV7-6 and J is TRBJ2-7; D possibly corresponds to TRBD2 (5 bases). The CDR3 totals 16 residues. Deletions cut 2 bases from V and 3 bases from J, with 17 bases between. Germline V gene lookup returns CDR1 SGHVS and CDR2 FNYEAQ. CDR3 loop: CASSLPPVGNDYEQYF. In DNA form, the CDR3 reads TGTGCCAGCAGCTTACCCCCCGTCGGGAACGACTACGAGCAGTACTTC.

Many counts were recorded for this clonotype. The V gene is TRBV24-1, the J gene TRBJ2-2; 8 positions match TRBD2. CDR1 and CDR2 (germline): KGHDR, SFDVKD. Unmatched junction bases numbered 8, after V lost 1 base and J lost 5 bases. This CDR3 region has 17 residues. This CDR3 is CATSDFSGRTGTGELFF. CDR3 coding DNA: TGTGCCACCAGTGATTTCAGCGGGAGAACAGGGACCGGGGAGCTGTTTTTT.

This clonotype was detected a few times. The rearrangement joins TRBV6-7 to TRBJ2-3; D tentatively reads TRBD1 or TRBD2 (5 bases each). TRBV6-7 counts as an open reading frame of uncertain function. V dropped 7 bases and J dropped 6 bases, with 23 bases sitting between them. CDR3 length: 16 residues. CDR3 amino acids: CASTEPKRDVSDTQYF. The CDR3 DNA sequence: TGTGCCAGCACCGAACCCAAACGGGACGTCAGCGATACGCAGTATTTT.

CDR3 nucleotides: TGTGCCAGCAGCCGACAGGGAGTGGGTTCCGGGGAGCTGTTTTTT. Amino acids: CASSRQGVGSGELFF. The chain carries TRBV7-3 and TRBJ2-2, with 7 bases aligning to TRBD1. V trimming: 5 bases; J trimming: 6 bases; junction bases outside the gene matches: 9. This CDR3 has 15 amino acids. The germline CDR1 and CDR2 sequences are SGHTA and FQGTGA.

This clonotype was detected only a few times. V and J are TRBV12-3 or TRBV12-4 and TRBJ2-1; D may be TRBD2 (7 bases). V lost 6 bases and J lost 5, with 17 bases in between. This CDR3 has 15 residues. The DNA of the CDR3 is TGTGCCAGCAGGCTAGGGGGAGGGCCGAACAATGAGCAGTTCTTC. Its protein is CASRLGGGPNNEQFF.

This clonotype was picked up many times. The V call is TRBV7-2, the J call TRBJ2-7; unclear D gene. CDR1 SGHTA and CDR2 FQGNSA come from the germline V gene. The CDR3 covers 14 residues. V dropped 2 bases and J dropped 3 bases, with 11 bases sitting between them. The CDR3 sequence is CASSLLGWFYEQYF. CDR3 nucleotides: TGTGCCAGCAGCTTACTAGGGTGGTTCTACGAGCAGTACTTC. Based on the CDR3 plus reference TRBV7-2 and TRBJ2-7, the full variable domain is GAGVSQSPSNKVTEKGKDVELRCDPISGHTALYWYRQSLGQGLEFLIYFQGNSAPDKSGLPSDRFSAERTGGSVSTLTIQRTQQEDSAVYLCASSLLGWFYEQYFGPGTRLTVT.

This clonotype was found many times. This sequence joins TRBV20-1 and TRBJ2-3; D is possibly TRBD2 (6 bases). The CDR3 contains 12 residues. V shed 8 bases and J shed 6 bases, with 15 bases lying between them. Germline CDR1 and CDR2: DFQATT and SNEGSKA (reference sequence). DNA for the CDR3: TGCAGTCCCCAACTAGCTCCGGATACGCAGTATTTT. As protein: CSPQLAPDTQYF.

This clonotype was counted at least ten times. This sequence joins TRBV12-3 or TRBV12-4 and TRBJ1-5; 9 nucleotides align to TRBD1. This CDR3 has 13 amino acids. With 6 bases clipped from V and 11 bases from J, the junction kept 8 bases outside the gene matches. This chain's CDR3 is CASSTGGPSAQHF. CDR3 nucleotide sequence: TGTGCCAGCAGCACAGGGGGCCCCAGCGCCCAGCATTTT.

Details on this clonotype: This may arise from a read error, as a much more abundant clone is one base away. The V call is TRBV15, the J call TRBJ2-1; 7 nucleotides match TRBD1. CDR1 and CDR2 (germline): LNHNV, YYDKDF (reference sequence). The CDR3 loop spans 16 amino acids. The CDR3 spells CVTSREEGAIWDEQFF. The CDR3 bases are TGTGTCACCAGCAGAGAAGAGGGGGCGATTTGGGATGAGCAGTTCTTC.

In its sample, this clonotype was seen many times. The rearrangement joins TRBV4-2 to TRBJ2-7, with 7 bases identical to TRBD1. Germline V CDR1 and CDR2: LGHNA, YNFKEQ. The CDR3 has 15 residues. After removal of 1 base from V and 7 bases from J, the junction contained 10 bases not matched to a gene. CDR3 nucleotide sequence: TGTGCCAGCAGCCAAGCGGGACAGCTCGGTGAGGAGCAGTACTTC. It is translated as CASSQAGQLGEEQYF.

A few counts support this clonotype. The V call is TRBV3-2, the J call TRBJ2-1; the table's D gene call, TRBD2, was not cross checked with the DNA. TRBV3-2 is annotated as a pseudogene. There are 15 residues in the CDR3. DNA for the CDR3: TGTGCCAGCAGCCAGGTGAGCGGAGCCTACAATGAGCAGTTCTTC. Protein sequence: CASSQVSGAYNEQFF.

The table lists this clonotype with many counts. This chain uses TRBV6-2 or TRBV6-3 with TRBJ2-7; D possibly corresponds to TRBD2 (6 bases). Germline-derived CDR1 and CDR2 are MNHEY and SVGEGT. This CDR3 region has 17 residues. V lost 2 bases and J lost 2, with 19 bases in between. The CDR3 DNA reads TGTGCCAGCAGTTACGCCACCCGGGGCGGGAATCCCTACGAGCAGTACTTC. It specifies CASSYATRGGNPYEQYF.

This clonotype was counted many times. This chain joins TRBV6-5 and TRBJ2-1; the match to TRBD2 covers 8 bases. The CDR3 spans 16 residues. CDR1 MNHEY and CDR2 SVGAGI come from the germline V gene. With 0 bases clipped from V and 5 bases from J, the junction kept 6 bases outside the gene matches. The DNA for the CDR3 is TGTGCCAGCAGTTACTCGGGGACTAGGGCGCACAATGAGCAGTTCTTC. Its translation: CASSYSGTRAHNEQFF.

This CDR3 is CASSPGTVNSPLHF. The CDR3 DNA sequence: TGCGCCAGCAGCCCTGGGACAGTAAATTCACCCCTCCACTTT. The chain joins TRBV5-1 to TRBJ1-6; 7 bases line up with TRBD1. The V gene's germline CDR1 is SGHRS and CDR2 YFSETQ. The J segment lost 7 bases and the V segment lost 4 bases, leaving 5 bases of the junction unmatched. This CDR3 is 14 amino acids long. The whole variable domain, filled in from reference TRBV5-1 and TRBJ1-6, reads KAGVTQTPRYLIKTRGQQVTLSCSPISGHRSVSWYQQTPGQGLQFLFEYFSETQRNKGNFPGRFSGRQFSNSRSEMNVSTLELGDSALYLCASSPGTVNSPLHFGNGTRLTVT.

This clonotype has ten or more counts. Here the CDR3 DNA reads TGTGCCAGCAGACAACAGGGGTGGTCGGTTTCAGATACGCAGTATTTT. Translation gives CASRQQGWSVSDTQYF. The chain employs TRBV12-3 or TRBV12-4 and TRBJ2-3, with TRBD1 matching over 7 bases. The CDR3 is made up of 16 amino acids. J lost 4 bases, V lost 6 bases, and 13 bases had no gene match.

This clonotype was recorded many times. The rearrangement uses TRBV2 and TRBJ1-5; D is possibly TRBD1 (6 bases). Trimming removed 6 bases from V and 2 bases from J, with 14 bases in between. CDR1 is SNHLY, CDR2 FYNNEI, per germline. The CDR3 runs 15 residues. This CDR3 reads CASRDTGSGNQPQHF. CDR3 DNA: TGTGCCAGCAGAGATACAGGGTCGGGCAATCAGCCCCAGCATTTT.

Ten or more counts support this clonotype. The rearrangement links TRBV6-1 to TRBJ2-5; either TRBD1 or TRBD2 may fit D (6 bases each). Trimming removed 6 bases from V and 5 bases from J, with 13 bases in between. The CDR3 totals 13 residues. Germline V gene data show CDR1 as MNHNS and CDR2 as SASEGT. The CDR3: CASSTGRRETQYF. The DNA of the CDR3 is TGTGCCAGCAGCACAGGGAGGCGGGAGACCCAGTACTTC.

This clonotype was detected many times. The chain employs TRBV7-3 and TRBJ2-7, with D maybe TRBD2 (6 bases). There are 15 residues in the CDR3. V lost 0 bases and J lost 0, with 9 bases in between. Germline CDR1 is SGHTA and CDR2 is FQGTGA. The CDR3 DNA reads as TGTGCCAGCAGCTTAACGCCGGGAGACTCCTACGAGCAGTACTTC. It specifies CASSLTPGDSYEQYF. Full variable domain (outside the CDR3, taken from reference TRBV7-3 and TRBJ2-7): GAGVSQTPSNKVTEKGKYVELRCDPISGHTALYWYRQSLGQGPEFLIYFQGTGAADDSGLPNDRFFAVRPEGSVSTLKIQRTERGDSAVYLCASSLTPGDSYEQYFGPGTRLTVT.